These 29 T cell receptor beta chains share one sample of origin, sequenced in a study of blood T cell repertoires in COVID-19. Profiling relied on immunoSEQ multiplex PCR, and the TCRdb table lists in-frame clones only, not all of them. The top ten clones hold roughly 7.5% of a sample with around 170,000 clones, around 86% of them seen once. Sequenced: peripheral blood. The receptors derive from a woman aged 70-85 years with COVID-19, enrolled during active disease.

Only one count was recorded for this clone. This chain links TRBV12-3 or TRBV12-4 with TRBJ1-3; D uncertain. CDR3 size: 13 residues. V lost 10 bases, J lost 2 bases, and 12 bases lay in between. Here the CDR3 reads CATAGKTGNTIYF. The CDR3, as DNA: TGTGCCACCGCAGGCAAAACTGGAAACACCATATATTTT.

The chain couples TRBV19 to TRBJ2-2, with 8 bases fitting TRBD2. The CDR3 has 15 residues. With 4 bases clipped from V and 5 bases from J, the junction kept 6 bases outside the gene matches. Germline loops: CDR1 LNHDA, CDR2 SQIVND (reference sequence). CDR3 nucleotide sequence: TGTGCCAGTAGTAAAGACGGGAGGGAAACCGGGGAGCTGTTTTTT. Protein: CASSKDGRETGELFF. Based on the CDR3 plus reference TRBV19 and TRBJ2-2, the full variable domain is DGGITQSPKYLFRKEGQNVTLSCEQNLNHDAMYWYRQDPGQGLRLIYYSQIVNDFQKGDIAEGYSVSREKKESFPLTVTSAQKNPTAFYLCASSKDGRETGELFFGEGSRLTVL.

The CDR3 reads CASRPLTGLYGYTF. In nucleotides, the CDR3 is TGTGCCAGCAGGCCCTTGACAGGGCTCTATGGCTACACCTTC. The V call is TRBV27, the J call TRBJ1-2; 7 bases fit TRBD1. The germline gives CDR1 MNHEY, CDR2 SMNVEV (reference sequence). Losses at the gene ends were 6 bases for V and 4 bases for J; bases not matched to a gene: 8. This CDR3 has 14 amino acids.

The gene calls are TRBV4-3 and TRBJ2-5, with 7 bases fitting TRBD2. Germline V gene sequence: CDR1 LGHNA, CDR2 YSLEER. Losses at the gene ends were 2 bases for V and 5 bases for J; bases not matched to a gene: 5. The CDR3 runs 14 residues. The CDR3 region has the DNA TGCGCCAGCAGCCAATATATCGGGGGGGAGACCCAGTACTTC. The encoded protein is CASSQYIGGETQYF.

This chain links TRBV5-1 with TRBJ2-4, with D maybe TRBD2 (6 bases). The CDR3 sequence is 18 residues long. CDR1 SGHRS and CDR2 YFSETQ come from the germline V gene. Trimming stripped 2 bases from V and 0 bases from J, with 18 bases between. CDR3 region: CASSFKRRTILAKNIQYF. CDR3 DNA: TGCGCCAGCAGCTTTAAGCGGAGGACTATACTAGCCAAAAACATTCAGTACTTC.

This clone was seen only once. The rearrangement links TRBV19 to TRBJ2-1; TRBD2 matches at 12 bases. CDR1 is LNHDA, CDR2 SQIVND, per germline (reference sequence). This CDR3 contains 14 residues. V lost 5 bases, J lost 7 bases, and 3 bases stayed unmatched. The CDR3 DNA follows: TGTGCCAGTAGTTTACTAGCGGGAGGTAATGAGCAGTTCTTC. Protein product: CASSLLAGGNEQFF.

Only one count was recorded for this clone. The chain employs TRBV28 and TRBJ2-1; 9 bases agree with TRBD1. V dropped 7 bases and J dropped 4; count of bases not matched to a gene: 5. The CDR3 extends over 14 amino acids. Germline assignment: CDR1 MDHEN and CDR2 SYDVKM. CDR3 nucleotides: TGTGCCAGCACAGGGGACAGGGAATACAATGAGCAGTTCTTC. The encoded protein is CASTGDREYNEQFF.

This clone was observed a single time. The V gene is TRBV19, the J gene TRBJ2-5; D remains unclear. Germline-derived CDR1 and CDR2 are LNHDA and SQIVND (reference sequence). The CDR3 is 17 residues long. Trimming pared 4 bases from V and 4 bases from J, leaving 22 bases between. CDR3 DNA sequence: TGTGCCAGTAGTACCCTATCGCCTGCCTCGCCGGGAGAGACCCAGTACTTC. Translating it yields CASSTLSPASPGETQYF.

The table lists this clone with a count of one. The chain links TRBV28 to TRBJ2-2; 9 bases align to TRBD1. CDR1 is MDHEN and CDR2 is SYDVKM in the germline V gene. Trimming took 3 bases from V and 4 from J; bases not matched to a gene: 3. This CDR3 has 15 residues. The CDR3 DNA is TGTGCCAGCAGTTTTGGACAGGGGACCACCGGGGAGCTGTTTTTT. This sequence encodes CASSFGQGTTGELFF.

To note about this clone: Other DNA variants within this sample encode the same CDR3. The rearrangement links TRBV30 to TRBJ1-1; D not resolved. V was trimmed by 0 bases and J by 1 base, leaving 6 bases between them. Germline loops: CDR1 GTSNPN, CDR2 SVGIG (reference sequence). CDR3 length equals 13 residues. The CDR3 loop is CAWSVRGNTEAFF. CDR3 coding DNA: TGTGCCTGGAGTGTGCGGGGGAACACTGAAGCTTTCTTT.

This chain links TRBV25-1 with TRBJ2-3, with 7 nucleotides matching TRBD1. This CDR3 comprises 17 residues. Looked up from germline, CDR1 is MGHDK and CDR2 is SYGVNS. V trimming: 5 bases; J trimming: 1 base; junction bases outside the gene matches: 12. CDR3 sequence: CASSYPPGGRGTDTQYF. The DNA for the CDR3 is TGTGCCAGCAGTTACCCCCCAGGGGGAAGGGGCACAGATACGCAGTATTTT.

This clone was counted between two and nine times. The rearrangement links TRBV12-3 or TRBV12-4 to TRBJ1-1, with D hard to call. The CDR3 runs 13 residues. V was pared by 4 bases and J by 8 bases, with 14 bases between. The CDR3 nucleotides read TGTGCCAGCAGTTATTCTCGGGGTACAGAAGCTTTCTTT. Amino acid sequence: CASSYSRGTEAFF.

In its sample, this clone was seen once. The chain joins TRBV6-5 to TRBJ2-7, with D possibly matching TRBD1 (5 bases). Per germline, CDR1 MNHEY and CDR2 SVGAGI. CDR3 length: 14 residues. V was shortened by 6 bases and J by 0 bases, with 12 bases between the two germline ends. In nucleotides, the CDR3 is TGTGCCAGCAGGGTAATGCAGGGCTCCTACGAGCAGTACTTC. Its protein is CASRVMQGSYEQYF.

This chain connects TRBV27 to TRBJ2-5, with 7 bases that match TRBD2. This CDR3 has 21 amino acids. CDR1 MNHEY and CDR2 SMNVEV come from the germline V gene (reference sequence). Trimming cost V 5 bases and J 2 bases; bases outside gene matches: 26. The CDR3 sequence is CASSPLGGEVWASGPQETQYF. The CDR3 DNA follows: TGTGCCAGCAGTCCTCTGGGGGGGGAGGTTTGGGCTAGCGGCCCTCAAGAGACCCAGTACTTC.

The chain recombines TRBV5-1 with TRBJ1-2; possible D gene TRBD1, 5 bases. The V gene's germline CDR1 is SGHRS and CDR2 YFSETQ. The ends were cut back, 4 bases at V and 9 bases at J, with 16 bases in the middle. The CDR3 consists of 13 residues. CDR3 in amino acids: CASSNPQGGSYTF. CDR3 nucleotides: TGCGCCAGCAGCAACCCTCAGGGTGGTAGCTACACCTTC.

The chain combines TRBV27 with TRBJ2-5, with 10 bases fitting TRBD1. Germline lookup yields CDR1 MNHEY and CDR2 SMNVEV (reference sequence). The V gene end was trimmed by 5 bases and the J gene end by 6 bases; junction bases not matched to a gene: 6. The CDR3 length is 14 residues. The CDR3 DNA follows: TGTGCCAGCAGTAGGGACAGGGGAGTAAAGACCCAGTACTTC. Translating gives CASSRDRGVKTQYF.

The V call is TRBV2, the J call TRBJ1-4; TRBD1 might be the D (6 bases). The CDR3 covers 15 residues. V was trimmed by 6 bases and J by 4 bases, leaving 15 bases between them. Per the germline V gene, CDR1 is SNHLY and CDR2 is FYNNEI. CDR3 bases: TGTGCCAGCAGGGGAAGGCGGACAGATAATGAAAAACTGTTTTTT. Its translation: CASRGRRTDNEKLFF.

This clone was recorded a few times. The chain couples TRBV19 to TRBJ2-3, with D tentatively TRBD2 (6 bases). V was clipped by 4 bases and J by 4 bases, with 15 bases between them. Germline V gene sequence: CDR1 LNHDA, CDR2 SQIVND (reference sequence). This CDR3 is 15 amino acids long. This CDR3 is CASSNLMGGPDTQYF. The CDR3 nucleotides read TGTGCCAGTAGTAACCTTATGGGGGGACCAGATACGCAGTATTTT.

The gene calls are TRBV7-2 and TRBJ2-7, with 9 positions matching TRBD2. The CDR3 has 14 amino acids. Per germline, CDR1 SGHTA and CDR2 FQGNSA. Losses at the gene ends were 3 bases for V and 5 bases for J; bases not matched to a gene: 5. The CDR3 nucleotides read TGTGCCAGCAGCTTTGGGCTAGCGGGAAACGAGCAGTACTTC. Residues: CASSFGLAGNEQYF.

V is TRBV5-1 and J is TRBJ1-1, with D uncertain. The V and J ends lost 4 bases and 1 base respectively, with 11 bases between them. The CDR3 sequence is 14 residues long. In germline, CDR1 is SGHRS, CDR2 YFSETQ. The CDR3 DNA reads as TGCGCCAGCAGCAGCTTTGTTTCGAACACTGAAGCTTTCTTT. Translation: CASSSFVSNTEAFF.

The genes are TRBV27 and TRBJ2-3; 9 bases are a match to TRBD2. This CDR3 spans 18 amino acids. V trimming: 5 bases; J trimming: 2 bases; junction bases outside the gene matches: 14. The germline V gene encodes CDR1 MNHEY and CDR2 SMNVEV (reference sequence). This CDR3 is CASSLTSGLAGNTDTQYF. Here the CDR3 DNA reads TGTGCCAGCAGTCTTACCTCGGGGCTAGCGGGGAACACAGATACGCAGTATTTT.

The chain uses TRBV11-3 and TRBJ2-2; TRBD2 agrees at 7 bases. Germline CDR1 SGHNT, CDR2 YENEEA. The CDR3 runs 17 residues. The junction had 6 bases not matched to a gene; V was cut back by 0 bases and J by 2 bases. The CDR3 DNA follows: TGTGCCAGCAGCTTAGACCGCGGGACTACCAACACCGGGGAGCTGTTTTTT. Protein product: CASSLDRGTTNTGELFF. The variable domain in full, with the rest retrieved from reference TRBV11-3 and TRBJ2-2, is EAGVVQSPRYKIIEKKQPVAFWCNPISGHNTLYWYLQNLGQGPELLIRYENEEAVDDSQLPKDRFSAERLKGVDSTLKIQPAELGDSAVYLCASSLDRGTTNTGELFFGEGSRLTVL.

In DNA form, the CDR3 reads TGTGCCAGTAGTACAGGGGACAGGAGGTCACCCCTCCACTTT. It codes for CASSTGDRRSPLHF. This chain uses TRBV19 with TRBJ1-6, with 8 bases fitting TRBD1. Germline V gene lookup returns CDR1 LNHDA and CDR2 SQIVND (reference sequence). The CDR3 is 14 amino acids. V shed 4 bases, J shed 10 bases, and the junction held 6 bases outside the gene matches.

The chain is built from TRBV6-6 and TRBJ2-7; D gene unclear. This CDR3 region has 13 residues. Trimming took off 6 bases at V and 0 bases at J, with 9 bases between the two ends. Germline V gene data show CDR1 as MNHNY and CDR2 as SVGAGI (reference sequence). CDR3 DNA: TGTGCCAGCAGCCCTACGATCTCCTACGAGCAGTACTTC. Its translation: CASSPTISYEQYF.

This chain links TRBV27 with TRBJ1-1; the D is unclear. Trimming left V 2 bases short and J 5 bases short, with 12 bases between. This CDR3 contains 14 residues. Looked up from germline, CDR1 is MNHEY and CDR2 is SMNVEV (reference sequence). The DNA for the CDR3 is TGTGCCAGCAGTTTAACTGCTCCGGGGACTGAAGCTTTCTTT. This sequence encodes CASSLTAPGTEAFF.

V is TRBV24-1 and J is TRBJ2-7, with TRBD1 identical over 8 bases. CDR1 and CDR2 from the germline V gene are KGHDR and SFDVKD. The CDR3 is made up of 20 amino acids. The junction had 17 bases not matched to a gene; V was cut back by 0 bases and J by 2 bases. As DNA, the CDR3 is TGTGCCACCAGTGATTTGCGGACAGGGATGATACCTAGATCCCCCTACGAGCAGTACTTC. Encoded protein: CATSDLRTGMIPRSPYEQYF.

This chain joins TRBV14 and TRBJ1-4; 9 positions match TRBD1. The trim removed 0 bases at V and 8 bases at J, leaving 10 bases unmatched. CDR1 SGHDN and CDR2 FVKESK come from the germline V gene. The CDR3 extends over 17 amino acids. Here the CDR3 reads CASSQEGSYRGHEKLFF. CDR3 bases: TGTGCCAGCAGCCAAGAGGGTTCCTACAGGGGGCACGAAAAACTGTTTTTT.

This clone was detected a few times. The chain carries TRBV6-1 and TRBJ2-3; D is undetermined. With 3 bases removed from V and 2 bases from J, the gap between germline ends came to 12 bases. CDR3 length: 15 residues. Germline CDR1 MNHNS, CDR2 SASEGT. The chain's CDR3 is CASSEGHLTTDTQYF. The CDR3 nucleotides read TGTGCCAGCAGTGAGGGCCACCTTACCACAGATACGCAGTATTTT.

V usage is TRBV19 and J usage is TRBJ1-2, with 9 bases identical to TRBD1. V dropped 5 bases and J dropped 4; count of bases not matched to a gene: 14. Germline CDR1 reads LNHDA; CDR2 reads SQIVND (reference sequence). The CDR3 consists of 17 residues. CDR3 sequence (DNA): TGTGCCAGTAGTTCCCGGACAGGGGAGGTAGCTCTCTATGGCTACACCTTC. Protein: CASSSRTGEVALYGYTF.